The 22 T cell receptor beta chains given below trace back to one sample, sequenced in a study of regulatory T cells in long-lasting Graves disease. As for time point: newly diagnosed GD, antithyroid drugs for less than 3 months. After RNA was extracted from PBMCs, the TCR library was made from it. HTBI primers from iRepertoire and Arm-PCR of CDR3 regions yielded the TCR beta libraries. TCRdb re-derived calls from the multiplex PCR reads in MiXCR, one entry per CDR3 protein. This table has 200,000 to 300,000 distinct CDR3 sequences, around 20% appearing once. The material was peripheral blood mononuclear cells (PBMCs), obtained at new diagnosis, from a patient treated with antithyroid drugs. Source of these receptors: a female donor with Graves disease.

The rearrangement joins TRBV6-2 or TRBV6-3 to TRBJ2-1; TRBD2 matches at 9 bases. The CDR3 totals 19 residues. V gave up 0 bases and J gave up 1 base; unmatched junction bases: 10. Germline loops: CDR1 MNHEY, CDR2 SVGEGT. CDR3: CASSYSAGGRAVSYNEQFF. The CDR3 DNA reads as TGTGCCAGCAGTTACTCAGCTGGCGGGAGGGCCGTTTCCTACAATGAGCAGTTCTTC.

The table lists this clonotype with many counts. The chain carries TRBV27 and TRBJ2-1; weak D call: TRBD2 (7 bases). The CDR3 totals 17 residues. In germline, CDR1 is MNHEY, CDR2 SMNVEV (reference sequence). V gave up 5 bases and J gave up 4 bases, with 21 bases separating them. The CDR3 coding sequence is TGTGCCAGCAGTCCTTCCGGGGGCGGGAGAGGGTACAATGAGCAGTTCTTC. It codes for CASSPSGGGRGYNEQFF.

This clonotype was recorded at least ten times. The gene calls are TRBV7-9 and TRBJ1-6, with 9 bases that match TRBD1. V dropped 5 bases and J dropped 9; count of bases not matched to a gene: 8. This CDR3 comprises 15 residues. Per germline, CDR1 SEHNR and CDR2 FQNEAQ (reference sequence). CDR3 amino acids: CASSRDRASGSPLHF. The DNA of the CDR3 is TGTGCCAGCAGCCGGGACAGGGCAAGTGGTTCACCCCTCCACTTT.

This chain links TRBV7-8 with TRBJ1-2; no reliable D call. The V and J ends lost 5 bases and 8 bases respectively, with 18 bases between them. The germline V gene has CDR1 SGHVS and CDR2 FQNEAQ. This CDR3 has 14 residues. The CDR3 region has the DNA TGTGCCAGCAGCACCCGGGCCTTCCCTGAGGGCTACACCTTC. Translated: CASSTRAFPEGYTF.

This clonotype was seen at least ten times. CDR3 nucleotides: TGTGCCAGCACCGGGACTAGCAGATACAATGAGCAGTTCTTC. It encodes CASTGTSRYNEQFF. The chain carries TRBV12-3 or TRBV12-4 and TRBJ2-1, with TRBD2 matching over 9 bases. The CDR3 sequence is 14 residues long. V gave up 7 bases and J gave up 4 bases; unmatched junction bases: 5.

Comments on this clonotype: A much larger clone lies a single base off, so this may be a read error. The genes are TRBV5-1 and TRBJ2-1, with 8 bases matching TRBD1. V lost 4 bases, J lost 12 bases, and 12 bases stayed unmatched. The CDR3 runs to 14 residues. Germline loops: CDR1 SGHRS, CDR2 YFSETQ. In DNA, the CDR3 is TGCGCCAGCAGCATGAGCGGGTACACAGGGGGGCAGTTCTTC. Translation: CASSMSGYTGGQFF.

This clonotype showed up just once. The rearrangement joins TRBV7-2 to TRBJ2-3; TRBD2 agrees at 7 bases. This CDR3 is 19 amino acids long. Germline values: CDR1 SGHTA, CDR2 FQGNSA. V was pared by 1 base and J by 0 bases, with 13 bases of the junction left unmatched. The DNA of the CDR3 is TGTGCCAGCAGCTTAGTTGTTCCAGCGGGATATGGTAGCACAGATACGCAGTATTTT. Encoded protein: CASSLVVPAGYGSTDTQYF. The full variable domain, with the rest looked up from reference TRBV7-2 and TRBJ2-3, is GAGVSQSPSNKVTEKGKDVELRCDPISGHTALYWYRQSLGQGLEFLIYFQGNSAPDKSGLPSDRFSAERTGGSVSTLTIQRTQQEDSAVYLCASSLVVPAGYGSTDTQYFGPGTRLTVL.

This clonotype came up a few times. The V call is TRBV28, the J call TRBJ1-2, with D possibly TRBD1 on 5 matching bases. This CDR3 region has 15 residues. Trimming removed 6 bases at V and 9 bases at J, with 23 bases between. Germline V gives CDR1 MDHEN, CDR2 SYDVKM. The CDR3 reads CASSPIFALQERYTF. The DNA of the CDR3 is TGTGCCAGCAGCCCGATCTTCGCGCTACAGGAACGCTACACCTTC.

At least ten counts were recorded for this clonotype. This rearrangement joins TRBV7-9 to TRBJ2-3; D gene uncertain. Between the trimmed V and J ends, which lost 2 bases and 1 base, there was a span of 7 bases. The CDR3 is 14 amino acids. Germline V CDR1 and CDR2: SEHNR, FQNEAQ (reference sequence). This CDR3 reads CASSLIRGTDTQYF. The CDR3 DNA is TGTGCCAGCAGCTTAATCCGCGGCACAGATACGCAGTATTTT. The entire variable domain, with the rest obtained from reference TRBV7-9 and TRBJ2-3, is as follows: DTGVSQNPRHKITKRGQNVTFRCDPISEHNRLYWYRQTLGQGPEFLTYFQNEAQLEKSRLLSDRFSAERPKGSFSTLEIQRTEQGDSAMYLCASSLIRGTDTQYFGPGTRLTVL.

This clonotype was seen ten or more times. This chain connects TRBV28 to TRBJ2-4; D is unresolved. The germline V and J ends were trimmed by 6 bases and 0 bases, with 6 bases remaining between them. The CDR3 length is 13 residues. The V gene's germline CDR1 is MDHEN and CDR2 SYDVKM. This CDR3 reads CASSTVAKNIQYF. Here the CDR3 DNA reads TGTGCCAGCAGCACAGTAGCCAAAAACATTCAGTACTTC.

This clonotype appeared many times. The chain uses TRBV4-1 and TRBJ1-1; D gene ambiguous. Germline V gene lookup returns CDR1 MGHRA and CDR2 YSYEKL. This CDR3 contains 14 residues. The V end was cut by 7 bases, the J end by 3 bases, with 15 bases between. The CDR3 region is CASMGLFSDTEAFF. The CDR3, as DNA: TGCGCCAGCATGGGTCTTTTCTCGGACACTGAAGCTTTCTTT.

This clonotype was seen many times. This chain's CDR3 is CASSPGGRTGELFF. The CDR3 nucleotides are TGTGCCAGCAGCCCAGGGGGCAGGACCGGGGAGCTGTTTTTT. The chain carries TRBV14 and TRBJ2-2, with 8 positions matching TRBD1. The germline V gene encodes CDR1 SGHDN and CDR2 FVKESK. V shed 4 bases and J 5 bases; nucleotides not matched to a gene: 3. The CDR3 length is 14 residues.

The table lists this clonotype with a few counts. The chain employs TRBV6-1 and TRBJ2-2; unclear D gene. Per germline, CDR1 MNHNS and CDR2 SASEGT. The CDR3 extends over 14 amino acids. Trimming took off 4 bases at V and 1 base at J, with 7 bases between the two ends. Here the CDR3 DNA reads TGTGCCAGCAGTGTTCAGCTGAACACCGGGGAGCTGTTTTTT. Its protein is CASSVQLNTGELFF.

This clonotype was picked up a small number of times. This chain's CDR3 is CASSQDRRGGQHF. CDR3 DNA: TGCGCCAGCAGCCAAGATCGTCGGGGGGGCCAGCATTTT. The chain recombines TRBV4-3 with TRBJ1-5, with a tentative D call TRBD1 (5 bases). Between the trimmed V and J ends, which lost 0 bases and 12 bases, there was a span of 12 bases. The CDR3 sequence is 13 residues long. The germline V gene has CDR1 LGHNA and CDR2 YSLEER.

This clonotype was seen repeatedly, ten times or more. The chain has TRBV29-1 and TRBJ2-1; TRBD1 is a possible D gene (6 bases). CDR1 and CDR2 (germline): SQVTM, ANQGSEA. The CDR3 length is 13 residues. Trimming shortened V by 3 bases and J by 10 bases, and 16 bases separated the two germline ends. The CDR3 is CSVEEQGLGEQFF. The DNA of the CDR3 is TGCAGCGTTGAGGAACAGGGTCTCGGGGAGCAGTTCTTC.

A remark on this clonotype: A read error may explain this, as a much larger clone is one base away. This sequence joins TRBV7-9 and TRBJ2-1; 10 bases map to TRBD2. The CDR3 covers 16 residues. Germline CDR1 SEHNR, CDR2 FQNEAQ (reference sequence). The CDR3 region is CASSWTSGILNNERFF. The CDR3 coding sequence is TGTGCCAGCAGCTGGACTAGCGGAATCTTAAACAATGAGCGGTTCTTC.

This clonotype was seen ten or more times. The V and J genes are TRBV7-2 and TRBJ2-1, with 7 bases fitting TRBD1. With V trimmed by 1 base and J by 5 bases, 5 bases remained unmatched. The germline V gene has CDR1 SGHTA and CDR2 FQGNSA. The CDR3 sequence is 15 residues long. The CDR3 sequence: CASSLVRGPNNEQFF. CDR3 bases: TGTGCCAGCAGCTTAGTAAGGGGGCCCAACAATGAGCAGTTCTTC.

This clonotype was seen many times. J is TRBJ2-7 and V is TRBV28, with D hard to call. The V gene lost 2 bases and the J gene lost 6 bases, with 11 bases spanning the gap. The length of the CDR3 is 13 residues. Germline CDR1 reads MDHEN; CDR2 reads SYDVKM. The CDR3 bases are TGTGCCAGCAGTTTAAGGACGCTTGTCGAGCAGTACTTC. Its protein product is CASSLRTLVEQYF.

This clonotype appeared many times. The chain is built from TRBV20-1 and TRBJ1-2, with no clear D. CDR3 size: 12 residues. Germline CDR1 and CDR2: DFQATT and SNEGSKA (reference sequence). Trimming shortened V by 6 bases and J by 6 bases, and 14 bases separated the two germline ends. CDR3 nucleotide sequence: TGCAGTGCGCAGCTATCCGGCGATGGCTACACCTTC. As protein: CSAQLSGDGYTF.

This clonotype was seen ten or more times. This sequence joins TRBV18 and TRBJ2-1; 7 bases are a match to TRBD1. Germline V CDR1 and CDR2: KGHSH, LQKENI. This CDR3 is built from 16 residues. Unmatched junction bases numbered 8, after V lost 2 bases and J lost 4 bases. The CDR3 sequence: CASSPSRGSVYNEQFF. CDR3 DNA: TGTGCCAGCTCACCATCCAGGGGGAGCGTGTACAATGAGCAGTTCTTC.

The sample holds many counts of this clonotype. This chain connects TRBV7-6 to TRBJ2-7; D is possibly TRBD2 (6 bases). Germline-derived CDR1 and CDR2 are SGHVS and FNYEAQ. CDR3 length: 16 amino acids. V lost 5 bases and J 0 bases, leaving 17 bases between the germline ends. CDR3 coding DNA: TGTGCCAGCAGCCCAGCCCCGGGGACTCTCTCCTACGAGCAGTACTTC. Translating it yields CASSPAPGTLSYEQYF. Combining the CDR3 with reference TRBV7-6 and TRBJ2-7 gives the whole variable domain GAGVSQSPRYKVTKRGQDVALRCDPISGHVSLYWYRQALGQGPEFLTYFNYEAQQDKSGLPNDRFSAERPEGSISTLTIQRTEQRDSAMYRCASSPAPGTLSYEQYFGPGTRLTVT.

J is TRBJ1-2 and V is TRBV19; the match to TRBD1 covers 11 bases. With V trimmed by 3 bases and J by 8 bases, 2 bases remained unmatched. Germline V CDR1 and CDR2: LNHDA, SQIVND (reference sequence). This CDR3 has 13 residues. CDR3 sequence: CASSMGQGEGYTF. The CDR3 region has the DNA TGTGCCAGTAGTATGGGACAGGGGGAAGGCTACACCTTC.